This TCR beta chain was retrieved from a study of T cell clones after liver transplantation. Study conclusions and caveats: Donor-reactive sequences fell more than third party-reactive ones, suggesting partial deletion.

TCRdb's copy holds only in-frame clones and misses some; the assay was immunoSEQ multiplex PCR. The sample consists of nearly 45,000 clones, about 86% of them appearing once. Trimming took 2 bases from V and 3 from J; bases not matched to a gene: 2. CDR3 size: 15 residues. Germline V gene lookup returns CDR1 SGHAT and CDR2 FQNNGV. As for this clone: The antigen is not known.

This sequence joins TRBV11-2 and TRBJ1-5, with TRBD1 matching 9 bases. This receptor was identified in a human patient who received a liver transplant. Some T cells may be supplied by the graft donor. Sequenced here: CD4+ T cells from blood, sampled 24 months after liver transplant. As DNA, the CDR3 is TGTGCCAGCAGCTTATACAGGGGGCCCAATCAGCCCCAGCATTTT. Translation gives CASSLYRGPNQPQHF.